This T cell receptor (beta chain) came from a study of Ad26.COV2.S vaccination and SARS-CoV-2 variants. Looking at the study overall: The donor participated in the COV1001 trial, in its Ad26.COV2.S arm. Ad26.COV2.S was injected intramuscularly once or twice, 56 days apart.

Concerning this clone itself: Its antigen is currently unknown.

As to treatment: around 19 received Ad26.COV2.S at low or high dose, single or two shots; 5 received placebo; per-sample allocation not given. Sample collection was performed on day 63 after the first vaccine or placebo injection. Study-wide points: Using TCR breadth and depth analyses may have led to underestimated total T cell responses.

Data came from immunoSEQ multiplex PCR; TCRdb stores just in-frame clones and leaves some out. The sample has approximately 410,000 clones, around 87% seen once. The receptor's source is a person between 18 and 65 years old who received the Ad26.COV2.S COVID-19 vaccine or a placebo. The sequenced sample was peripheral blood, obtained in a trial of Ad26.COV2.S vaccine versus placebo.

The CDR3 region has the DNA TGTGCCAGCAGTTCCGGGACGCCCTACGAGCAGTACTTC. This gives the protein CASSSGTPYEQYF. This rearrangement joins TRBV6-6 to TRBJ2-7; TRBD1 or TRBD2 may be the D gene (5 bases each). Germline values: CDR1 MNHNY, CDR2 SVGAGI (reference sequence). V was shortened by 4 bases and J by 2 bases, with 9 bases between the two germline ends. CDR3 length: 13 amino acids.